The present T cell receptor (beta chain) was sequenced within a study of T cells after yellow fever vaccination. Study background: SMART-Seq v4 Ultra Low Input handled preparation of low-cell-number fractions. Notes on the study in general: Weaker in magnitude, the secondary response showed a faster peak on day 5 versus 15. The study re-detected most primary-vaccination clones after the booster (roughly 96% CD4, roughly 91% CD8). The study noted that FACS-sorted repertoires could contain abundant clonotypes contaminating from the bulk population.

TCRdb re-analysed the 5' RACE reads in MiXCR, keeping a single row per CDR3 protein. The sample records some 600,000 distinct CDR3 sequences, about 12% being singletons. Comments on this clonotype: The antigen is not known.

This sequence originates from a man aged 25-45 years who received the YFV17D yellow fever vaccine. Sequencing was performed on PBMCs, taken on the day of the yellow fever booster vaccination.

The CDR3 DNA reads TGTGCTAGTGGTTTTCTCTCCGCCGGACTGCGGGATGAAAAACTGTTTTTT. Its translation: CASGFLSAGLRDEKLFF. This rearrangement joins TRBV12-5 to TRBJ1-4; the D is unclear. CDR3 size: 17 residues. CDR1 LGHNT and CDR2 FRNRAP come from the germline V gene. The V end lost 3 bases, the J end lost 6 bases, and 20 bases lay between the germline ends.